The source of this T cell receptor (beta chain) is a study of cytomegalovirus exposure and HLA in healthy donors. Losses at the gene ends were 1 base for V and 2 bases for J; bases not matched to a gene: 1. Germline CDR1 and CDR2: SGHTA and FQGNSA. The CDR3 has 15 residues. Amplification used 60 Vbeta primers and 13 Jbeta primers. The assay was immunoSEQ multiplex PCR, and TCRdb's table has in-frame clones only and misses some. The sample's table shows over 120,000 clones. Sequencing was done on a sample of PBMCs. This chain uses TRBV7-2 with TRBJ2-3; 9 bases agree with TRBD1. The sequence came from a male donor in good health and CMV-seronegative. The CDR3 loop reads CASSLGDRATDTQYF. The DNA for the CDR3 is TGTGCCAGCAGCTTAGGGGACAGGGCCACAGATACGCAGTATTTT.